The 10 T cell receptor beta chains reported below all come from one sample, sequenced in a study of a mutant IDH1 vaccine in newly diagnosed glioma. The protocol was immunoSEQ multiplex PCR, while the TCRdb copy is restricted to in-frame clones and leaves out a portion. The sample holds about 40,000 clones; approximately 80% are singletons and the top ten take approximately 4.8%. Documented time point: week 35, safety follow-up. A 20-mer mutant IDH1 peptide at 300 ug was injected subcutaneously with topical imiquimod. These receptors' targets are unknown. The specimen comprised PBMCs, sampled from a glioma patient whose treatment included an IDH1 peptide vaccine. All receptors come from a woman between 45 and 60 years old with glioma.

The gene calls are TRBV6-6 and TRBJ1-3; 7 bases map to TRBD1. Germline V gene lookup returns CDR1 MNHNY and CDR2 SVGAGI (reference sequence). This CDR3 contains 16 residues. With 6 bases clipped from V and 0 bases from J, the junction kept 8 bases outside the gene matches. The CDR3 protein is CASSSRDSSSGNTIYF. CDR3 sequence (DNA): TGTGCCAGCAGCTCTAGGGACAGTTCCTCTGGAAACACCATATATTTT.

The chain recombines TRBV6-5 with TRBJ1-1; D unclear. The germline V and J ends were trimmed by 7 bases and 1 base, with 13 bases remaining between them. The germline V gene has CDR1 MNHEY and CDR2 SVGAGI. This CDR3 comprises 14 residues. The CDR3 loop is CASTLDGQNTEAFF. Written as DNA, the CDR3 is TGTGCCAGCACCCTGGACGGGCAGAACACTGAAGCTTTCTTT.

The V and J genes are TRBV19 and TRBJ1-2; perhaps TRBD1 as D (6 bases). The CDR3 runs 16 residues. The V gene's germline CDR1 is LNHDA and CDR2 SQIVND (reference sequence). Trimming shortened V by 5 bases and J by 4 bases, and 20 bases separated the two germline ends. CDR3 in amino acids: CASSPLGGRVGYGYTF. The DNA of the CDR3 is TGTGCCAGTAGTCCTCTCGGGGGCAGGGTCGGCTATGGCTACACCTTC. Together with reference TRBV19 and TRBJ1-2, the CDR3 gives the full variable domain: DGGITQSPKYLFRKEGQNVTLSCEQNLNHDAMYWYRQDPGQGLRLIYYSQIVNDFQKGDIAEGYSVSREKKESFPLTVTSAQKNPTAFYLCASSPLGGRVGYGYTFGSGTRLTVV.

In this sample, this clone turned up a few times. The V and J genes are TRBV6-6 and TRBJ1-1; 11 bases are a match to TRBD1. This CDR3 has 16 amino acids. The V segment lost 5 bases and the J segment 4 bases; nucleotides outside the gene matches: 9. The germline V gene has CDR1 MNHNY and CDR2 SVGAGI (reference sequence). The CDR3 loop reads CASSRPGQGVGTEAFF. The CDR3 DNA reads TGTGCCAGCAGTCGACCGGGACAGGGGGTGGGCACTGAAGCTTTCTTT.

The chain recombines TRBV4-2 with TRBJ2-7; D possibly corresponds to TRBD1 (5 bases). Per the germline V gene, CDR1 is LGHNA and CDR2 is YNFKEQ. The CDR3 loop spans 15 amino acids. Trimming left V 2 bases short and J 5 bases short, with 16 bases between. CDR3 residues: CASSQSLPVGHEQYF. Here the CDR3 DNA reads TGTGCCAGCAGCCAATCTCTCCCAGTGGGGCACGAGCAGTACTTC.

The CDR3 DNA sequence: TGCGCCAGCAGCCAAGATCGCGGGGGTCAGCCCCAGCATTTT. Translation: CASSQDRGGQPQHF. The chain links TRBV4-3 to TRBJ1-5; possible D gene TRBD1, 5 bases. The CDR3 runs to 14 residues. Per the germline V gene, CDR1 is LGHNA and CDR2 is YSLEER. V lost 0 bases and J 6 bases, leaving 9 bases between the germline ends.

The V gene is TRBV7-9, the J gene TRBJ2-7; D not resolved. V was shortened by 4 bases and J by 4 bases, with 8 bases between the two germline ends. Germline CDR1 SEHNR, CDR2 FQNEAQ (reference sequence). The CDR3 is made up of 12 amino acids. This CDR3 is CASSYLRYEQYF. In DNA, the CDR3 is TGTGCCAGCAGCTACTTACGGTACGAGCAGTACTTC.

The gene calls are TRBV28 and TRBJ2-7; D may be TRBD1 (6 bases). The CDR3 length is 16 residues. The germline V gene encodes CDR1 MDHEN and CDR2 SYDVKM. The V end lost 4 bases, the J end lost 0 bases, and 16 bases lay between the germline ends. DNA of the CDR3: TGTGCCAGCAGTTCCGACCCACAGGGACCCTCCTACGAGCAGTACTTC. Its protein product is CASSSDPQGPSYEQYF. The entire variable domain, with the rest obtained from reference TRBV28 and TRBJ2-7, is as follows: DVKVTQSSRYLVKRTGEKVFLECVQDMDHENMFWYRQDPGLGLRLIYFSYDVKMKEKGDIPEGYSVSREKKERFSLILESASTNQTSMYLCASSSDPQGPSYEQYFGPGTRLTVT.

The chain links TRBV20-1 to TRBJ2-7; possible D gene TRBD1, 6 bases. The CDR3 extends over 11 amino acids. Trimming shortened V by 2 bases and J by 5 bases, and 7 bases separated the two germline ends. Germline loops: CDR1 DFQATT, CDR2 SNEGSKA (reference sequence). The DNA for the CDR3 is TGCAGTGCTAGACAGGGGAACGAGCAGTACTTC. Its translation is CSARQGNEQYF.

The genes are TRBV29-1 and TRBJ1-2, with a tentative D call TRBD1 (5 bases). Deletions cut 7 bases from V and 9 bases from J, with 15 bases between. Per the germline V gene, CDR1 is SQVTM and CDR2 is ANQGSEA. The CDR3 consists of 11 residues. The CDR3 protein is CSGGDRESYTF. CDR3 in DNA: TGCAGCGGGGGGGATCGGGAAAGCTACACCTTC.